This T cell receptor beta chain was sequenced during a study of blood T cells in healthy people across ages. As regards this clonotype: Its antigen is undetermined.

The authors ran a second PCR of about 6 to 12 cycles using a sample-barcoded 5' primer and a J-beta primer mix. All samples yielded 2.5 million or more CDR3-containing paired-end reads. TCRdb re-derived calls from the 5' RACE reads in MiXCR, one entry per CDR3 protein. Found here are 1.4 million or so distinct CDR3 sequences, about 42% of them singletons; the top ten hold around 4%. Study observations and caveats: Bulk PBMC profiling left naive and antigen-experienced comparisons inconclusive.

With 5 bases removed from V and 11 bases from J, the gap between germline ends came to 24 bases. The CDR3 totals 15 residues. The germline V gene encodes CDR1 WSHSY and CDR2 SAAADI. The sequence derives from a woman aged 18-29 years in good health. Sequenced: blood. This chain uses TRBV10-2 with TRBJ1-1; perhaps TRBD1 as D (5 bases). CDR3 protein: CASSLWGTPERDAFF. CDR3 nucleotides: TGCGCCAGCAGTCTTTGGGGGACGCCGGAACGGGACGCTTTCTTT.